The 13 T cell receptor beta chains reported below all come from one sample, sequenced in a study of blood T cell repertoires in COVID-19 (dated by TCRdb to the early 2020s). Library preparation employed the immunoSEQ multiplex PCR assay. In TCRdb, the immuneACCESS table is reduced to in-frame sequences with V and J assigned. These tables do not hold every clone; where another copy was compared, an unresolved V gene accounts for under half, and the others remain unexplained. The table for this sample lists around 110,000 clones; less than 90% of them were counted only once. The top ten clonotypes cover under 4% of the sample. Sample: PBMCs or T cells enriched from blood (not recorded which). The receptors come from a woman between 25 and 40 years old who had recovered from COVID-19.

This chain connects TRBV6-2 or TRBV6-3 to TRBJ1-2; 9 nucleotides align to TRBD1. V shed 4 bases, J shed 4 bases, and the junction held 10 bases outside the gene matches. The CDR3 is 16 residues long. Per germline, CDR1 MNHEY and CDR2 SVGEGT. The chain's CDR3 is CASSSVPGQGTYGYTF. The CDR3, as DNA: TGTGCCAGCAGTTCCGTCCCGGGACAGGGAACCTATGGCTACACCTTC.

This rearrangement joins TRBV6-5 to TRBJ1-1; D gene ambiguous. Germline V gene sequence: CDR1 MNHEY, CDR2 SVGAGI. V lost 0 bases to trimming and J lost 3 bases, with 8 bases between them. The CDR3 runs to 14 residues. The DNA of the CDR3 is TGTGCCAGCAGTTACTCATTACAGTACACTGAAGCTTTCTTT. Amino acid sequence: CASSYSLQYTEAFF.

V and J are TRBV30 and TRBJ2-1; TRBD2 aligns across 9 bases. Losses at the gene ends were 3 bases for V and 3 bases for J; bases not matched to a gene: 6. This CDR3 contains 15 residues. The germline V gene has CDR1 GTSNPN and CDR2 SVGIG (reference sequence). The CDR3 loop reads CAWSDTSGHYNEQFF. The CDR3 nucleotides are TGTGCCTGGAGCGATACTAGCGGGCACTACAATGAGCAGTTCTTC.

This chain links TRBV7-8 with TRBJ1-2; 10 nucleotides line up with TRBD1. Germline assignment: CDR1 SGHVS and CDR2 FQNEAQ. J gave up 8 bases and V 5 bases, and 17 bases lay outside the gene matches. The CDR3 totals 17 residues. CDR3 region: CASSTRFLGTGDSGYTF. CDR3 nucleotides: TGTGCCAGCAGCACCCGGTTCTTGGGGACAGGGGATTCCGGCTACACCTTC.

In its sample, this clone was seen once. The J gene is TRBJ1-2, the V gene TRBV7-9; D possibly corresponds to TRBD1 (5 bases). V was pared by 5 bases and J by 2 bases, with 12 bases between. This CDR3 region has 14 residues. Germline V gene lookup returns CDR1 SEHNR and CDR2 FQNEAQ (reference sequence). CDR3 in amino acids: CASSHRGRNYGYTF. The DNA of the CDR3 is TGTGCCAGCAGCCACCGGGGGAGAAACTATGGCTACACCTTC.

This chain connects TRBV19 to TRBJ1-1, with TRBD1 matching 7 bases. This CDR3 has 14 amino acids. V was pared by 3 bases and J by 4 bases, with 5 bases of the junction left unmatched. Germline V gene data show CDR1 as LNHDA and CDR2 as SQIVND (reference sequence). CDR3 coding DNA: TGTGCCAGTAGTATGGACAGGAGGGGCACTGAAGCTTTCTTT. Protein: CASSMDRRGTEAFF.

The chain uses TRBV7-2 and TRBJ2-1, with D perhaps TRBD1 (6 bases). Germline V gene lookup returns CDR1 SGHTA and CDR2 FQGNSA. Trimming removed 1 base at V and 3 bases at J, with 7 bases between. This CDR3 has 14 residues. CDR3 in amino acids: CASSLVGGYNEQFF. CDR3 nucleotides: TGTGCCAGCAGCTTAGTAGGGGGCTACAATGAGCAGTTCTTC.

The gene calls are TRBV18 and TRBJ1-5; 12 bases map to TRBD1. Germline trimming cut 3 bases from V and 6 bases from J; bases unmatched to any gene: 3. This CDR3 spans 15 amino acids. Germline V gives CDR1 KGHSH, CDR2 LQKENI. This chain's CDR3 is CASSPGTGGLQPQHF. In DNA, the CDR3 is TGTGCCAGCTCACCGGGGACAGGGGGCCTTCAGCCCCAGCATTTT. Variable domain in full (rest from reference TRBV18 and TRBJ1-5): NAGVMQNPRHLVRRRGQEARLRCSPMKGHSHVYWYRQLPEEGLKFMVYLQKENIIDESGMPKERFSAEFPKEGPSILRIQQVVRGDSAAYFCASSPGTGGLQPQHFGDGTRLSIL.

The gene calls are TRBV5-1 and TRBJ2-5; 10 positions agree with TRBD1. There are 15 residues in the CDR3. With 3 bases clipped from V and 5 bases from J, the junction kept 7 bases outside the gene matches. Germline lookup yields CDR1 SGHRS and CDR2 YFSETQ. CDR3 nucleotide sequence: TGCGCCAGCAGCTCCGGGACAGGGGATATTGAGACCCAGTACTTC. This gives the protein CASSSGTGDIETQYF.

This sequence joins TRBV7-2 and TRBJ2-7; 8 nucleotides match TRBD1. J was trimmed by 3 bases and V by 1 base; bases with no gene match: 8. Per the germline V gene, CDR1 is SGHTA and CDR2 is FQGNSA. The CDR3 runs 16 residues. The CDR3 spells CASSLGATGVFYEQYF. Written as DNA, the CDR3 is TGTGCCAGCAGCTTAGGTGCGACAGGGGTATTCTACGAGCAGTACTTC.

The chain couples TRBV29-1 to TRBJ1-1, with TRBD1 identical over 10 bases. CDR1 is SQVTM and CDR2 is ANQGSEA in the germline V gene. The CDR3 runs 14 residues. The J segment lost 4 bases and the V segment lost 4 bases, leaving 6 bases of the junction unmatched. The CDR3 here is CSVVGTGVGTEAFF. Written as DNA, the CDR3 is TGCAGCGTTGTCGGGACAGGGGTAGGCACTGAAGCTTTCTTT.

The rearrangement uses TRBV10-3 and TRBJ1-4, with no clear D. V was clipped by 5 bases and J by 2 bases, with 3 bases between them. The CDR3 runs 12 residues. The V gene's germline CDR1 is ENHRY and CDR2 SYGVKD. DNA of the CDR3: TGTGCCATCAGTCAGACTAATGAAAAACTGTTTTTT. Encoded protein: CAISQTNEKLFF.

DNA of the CDR3: TGTGCCAGCAGCTGGGCAGGCCGAAACAATGAGCAGTTCTTC. This encodes CASSWAGRNNEQFF. The V call is TRBV11-3, the J call TRBJ2-1; unclear D gene. V dropped 4 bases and J dropped 5 bases, with 12 bases sitting between them. Germline CDR1 is SGHNT and CDR2 is YENEEA. This CDR3 has 14 amino acids.